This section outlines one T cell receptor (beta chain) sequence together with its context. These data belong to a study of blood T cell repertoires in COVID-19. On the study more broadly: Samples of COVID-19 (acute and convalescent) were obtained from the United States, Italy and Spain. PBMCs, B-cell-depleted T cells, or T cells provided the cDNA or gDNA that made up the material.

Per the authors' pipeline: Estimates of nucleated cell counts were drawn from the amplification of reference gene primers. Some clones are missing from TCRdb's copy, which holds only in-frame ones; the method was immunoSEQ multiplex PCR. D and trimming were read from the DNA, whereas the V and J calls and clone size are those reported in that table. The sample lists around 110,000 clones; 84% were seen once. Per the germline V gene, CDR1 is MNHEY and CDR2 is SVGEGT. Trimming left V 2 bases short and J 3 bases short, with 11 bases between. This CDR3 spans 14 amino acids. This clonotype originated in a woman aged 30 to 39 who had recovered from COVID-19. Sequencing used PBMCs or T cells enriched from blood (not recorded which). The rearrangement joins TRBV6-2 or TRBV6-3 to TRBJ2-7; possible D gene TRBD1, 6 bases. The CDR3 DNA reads TGTGCCAGCAGTTACACAACAGGGTACTACGAGCAGTACTTC. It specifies CASSYTTGYYEQYF.